These 9 T cell receptor beta chains came from one sample sequenced in a study of control samples from healthy donors and cancer patients. Sequenced by immunoSEQ multiplex PCR; TCRdb stores in-frame clones only, minus some. The sample comprises about 64,000 clones, roughly nine tenths of which are singletons, and around 1.7% rests with the top ten. The sequenced material came from PBMCs. The receptors were gathered from a man aged 35-49 years with colorectal cancer.

Only a few counts were recorded for this clone. Here the CDR3 DNA reads TGTGCCAGCAGTGCAAGTTCCGTGTCACCCCTCCACTTT. This gives the protein CASSASSVSPLHF. The chain couples TRBV27 to TRBJ1-6; D unresolved. This CDR3 spans 13 amino acids. Germline assignment: CDR1 MNHEY and CDR2 SMNVEV (reference sequence). The V gene lost 5 bases and the J gene lost 10 bases, with 12 bases spanning the gap.

This clone was detected a few times. At the DNA level, this CDR3 is encoded by other sequences in the same sample as well. The CDR3 nucleotides are TGCAGTGCGGACAGGAGCACAGATACGCAGTATTTT. Translation: CSADRSTDTQYF. The chain combines TRBV29-1 with TRBJ2-3; TRBD1 matches at 7 bases. The CDR3 contains 12 residues. The V gene's germline CDR1 is SQVTM and CDR2 ANQGSEA.

The chain recombines TRBV30 with TRBJ2-3; TRBD2 matches 10 bases. J was trimmed by 4 bases and V by 5 bases; bases with no gene match: 3. CDR1 is GTSNPN and CDR2 is SVGIG in the germline V gene (reference sequence). The CDR3 is 13 residues long. This CDR3 reads CAWERGGPDTQYF. The CDR3 bases are TGTGCCTGGGAGCGGGGGGGCCCAGATACGCAGTATTTT.

The V and J genes are TRBV4-1 and TRBJ2-7; 7 bases map to TRBD2. Germline V CDR1 and CDR2: MGHRA, YSYEKL. This CDR3 has 16 amino acids. Trimming at V came to 1 base and at J to 3 bases, leaving 9 bases not matched to a gene. DNA for the CDR3: TGCGCCAGCAGCCAAGGGGAGGGGACCCCTAACTACGAGCAGTACTTC. The encoded protein is CASSQGEGTPNYEQYF.

This chain connects TRBV5-8 to TRBJ1-5; 10 positions agree with TRBD1. Looked up from germline, CDR1 is SGHTS and CDR2 is YDEGEE. This CDR3 spans 16 amino acids. V trimming: 4 bases; J trimming: 3 bases; junction bases outside the gene matches: 7. In nucleotides, the CDR3 is TGTGCCAGCAGCAAAACGACAGGGGGCGACAATCAGCCCCAGCATTTT. It yields the protein CASSKTTGGDNQPQHF. Looking up the rest from reference TRBV5-8 and TRBJ1-5 gives the full variable domain: EAGVTQSPTHLIKTRGQQATLRCSPISGHTSVYWYQQALGLGLQFLLWYDEGEERNRGNFPPRFSGRQFPNYSSELNVNALELEDSALYLCASSKTTGGDNQPQHFGDGTRLSIL.

V usage is TRBV10-1 and J usage is TRBJ2-2; TRBD2 aligns across 10 bases. Unmatched junction bases numbered 2, after V lost 3 bases and J lost 4 bases. Looked up from germline, CDR1 is WNHNN and CDR2 is SYGVQD (reference sequence). There are 15 residues in the CDR3. This chain's CDR3 is CASSEGLAVTGELFF. CDR3 nucleotide sequence: TGCGCCAGCAGTGAAGGACTAGCGGTCACCGGGGAGCTGTTTTTT.

V and J are TRBV5-1 and TRBJ1-4; D gene uncertain. Between the trimmed V and J ends, which lost 2 bases and 3 bases, there was a span of 8 bases. CDR1 SGHRS and CDR2 YFSETQ come from the germline V gene. The CDR3 is made up of 14 amino acids. For the CDR3, the DNA is TGCGCCAGCAGCTTTCTCGGCGCTAATGAAAAACTGTTTTTT. Its protein product is CASSFLGANEKLFF.

The chain uses TRBV3-1 (or the pseudogene TRBV3-2) and TRBJ1-6, with D possibly being TRBD1 (5 bases). V was clipped by 1 base and J by 7 bases, with 11 bases between them. Germline CDR1 is LGHDT and CDR2 is YNNKEL (reference sequence). The CDR3 loop spans 15 amino acids. The DNA of the CDR3 is TGTGCCAGCAGCCAAGTTGGGGGTCGGAATTCACCCCTCCACTTT. As protein: CASSQVGGRNSPLHF.

This clone was detected a few times. V is TRBV5-1 and J is TRBJ1-2; D gene uncertain. Trimming left V 0 bases short and J 3 bases short, with 3 bases between. CDR3 length: 12 residues. Germline V lookup: CDR1 SGHRS, CDR2 YFSETQ. CDR3 nucleotides: TGCGCCAGCAGCTTGGAAGACTATGGCTACACCTTC. Encoded protein: CASSLEDYGYTF.